This is a list of T cell receptor beta chains from one sample in a study of T cell repertoires in cytomegalovirus infection. Antigens of these TCRs are unknown. TCRdb reprocessed the reads with MiXCR, giving one entry per CDR3 protein. The sample has approximately 910,000 distinct CDR3 sequences, around 32% seen once. The material sequenced was cultured CD8+ T cells from PBMCs, taken from culture after CMV antigen stimulation. Receptors were obtained from a human donor in good health (CMV status not recorded). Some clones in this sample may be carry-over from other donors' samples. Both conserved end residues are part of each CDR3. The D gene is left open where the match is weak. Clone size is stated in some rows and not others, as once, few, many or a class when expanded.

>.|18|TRBJ2-3|TRBV11-3|.
TGTGCCAGCAGCGATATTGCCCTTTCGCGGGGCTGCACAGATACGCAGTATTTT
CASSDIALSRGCTDTQYF
>many|17|TRBJ2-2|TRBV6-2/TRBV6-3|TRBD1
TGTGCCAGCTTTCTGAGGCCGGGACAGGGGAACACCGGGGAGCTGTTTTTT
CASFLRPGQGNTGELFF
>.|16|TRBJ1-2|TRBV27|TRBD1
TGTGCCAGCAGTGTATCGGGGACAGGGGGCTTCTATGGCTACACCTTC
CASSVSGTGGFYGYTF
>many|16|TRBJ1-1|TRBV7-2|.
TGTGCCAGCAGCTTATGGGTCATGGGGCCCCAGGAGGAAGCTTTCTTT
CASSLWVMGPQEEAFF
>.|15|TRBJ1-5|TRBV12-3/TRBV12-4|.
TGTGCCAGCAGCCATGGCCAGAATAGCAATCAGCCCCAGCATTTT
CASSHGQNSNQPQHF
>many|14|TRBJ2-5|TRBV12-5|.
TGTGCTAGTGGTAAGGAGGGTCTGGGAGAGACCCAGTACTTC
CASGKEGLGETQYF
>few|13|TRBJ1-2|TRBV7-2|.
TGTGCCAGCAGCTCACAGGATACCTATGGCTACACCTTC
CASSSQDTYGYTF
>.|14|TRBJ2-2|TRBV12-5|TRBD1
TGTGCTAGTGCCGGACAGGGGTACACCGGGGAGCTGTTTTTT
CASAGQGYTGELFF
>few|13|TRBJ2-5|TRBV7-9|.
TGTGCCAGCAGCTCGGGACGAAGAGAGACCCAGTACTTC
CASSSGRRETQYF
>few|19|TRBJ2-6|TRBV7-6|TRBD1
TGTGCCAGCAGCTCCCCCGGGACAGGGCTCTCGTCTGGGGCCAACGTCCTGACTTTC
CASSSPGTGLSSGANVLTF
>.|15|TRBJ1-6|TRBV12-3/TRBV12-4|.
TGTGCCAGCAGTTTCCCCCACCTGGGGGGAACAGGAGTCCACTTT
CASSFPHLGGTGVHF
>few|15|TRBJ1-4|TRBV7-9|TRBD1
TGTGCCAGCAGCGACACGGACAGGGGAAATGAAAAACTGTTTTTT
CASSDTDRGNEKLFF
>.|15|TRBJ2-2|TRBV6-5|TRBD1
TGTGCCAGCAGTTACACAGGGGGCTACACCGGGGAGCTGTTTTTT
CASSYTGGYTGELFF
>.|17|TRBJ2-5|TRBV4-1|TRBD1
TGCGCCAGCAGCCAAGATGGGACAGGGGGGTATCAAGAGACCCAGTACTTC
CASSQDGTGGYQETQYF
>few|12|TRBJ2-1|TRBV29-1|.
TGCAGCGTTGATGTAGTGGGGTTTGAGCAGTTCTTC
CSVDVVGFEQFF
>.|13|TRBJ1-2|TRBV7-8|.
TGTGCCAGCAGTTTAGCTCACTTTCAGGGCTACACCTTC
CASSLAHFQGYTF
>few|13|TRBJ1-2|TRBV12-5|TRBD1
TGTGCTAGTGGCTTACAGGGGGCCTATGGCTACACCTTC
CASGLQGAYGYTF
>.|15|TRBJ2-1|TRBV6-2/TRBV6-3|TRBD2
TGTGCCAGCAGTTACTTAGCGGGGGGGCCGTTTGAGCAGTTCTTC
CASSYLAGGPFEQFF
>few|16|TRBJ2-5|TRBV7-8|TRBD1
TGTGCCAGCAGCTCCCTTAGGACAGGGTACCAAGAGACCCAGTACTTC
CASSSLRTGYQETQYF
>once|18|TRBJ2-2|TRBV25-1|TRBD2
TGTGCCAGCAGTGGTATAGCGGGGGGCCCGCCCTATGCCGGGGAGCTGTTTTTT
CASSGIAGGPPYAGELFF
>few|15|TRBJ1-5|TRBV12-3/TRBV12-4|.
TGTGCCAGCAGTAGTCGACAGGAGCCAAATCAGCCCCAGCATTTT
CASSSRQEPNQPQHF
>.|13|TRBJ1-1|TRBV9|.
TGTGCCAGCAGCGTAGGAGGGGAGACTGAAGCTTTCTTT
CASSVGGETEAFF
>.|15|TRBJ1-2|TRBV6-1|.
TGTGCCAGCAGTGAAAAGGGGCTCGACAGTTATGGCTACACCTTC
CASSEKGLDSYGYTF
>.|14|TRBJ2-3|TRBV2|.
TGTGCCAGCAGTGAATGGCGGGGCGACGATACGCAGTATTTT
CASSEWRGDDTQYF
>few|11|TRBJ1-3|TRBV12-5|.
TGTGCTAGTGCGGATGGAAACACCATATATTTT
CASADGNTIYF
>.|16|TRBJ2-1|TRBV27|TRBD2
TGTGCCAGCAGTGGGACGGCTAGCGGACCAACCAATGAGCAGTTCTTC
CASSGTASGPTNEQFF
>few|16|TRBJ2-2|TRBV12-5|.
TGTGCTAGTGGTAGGAGGCCGAAAGAGAACACCGGGGAGCTGTTTTTT
CASGRRPKENTGELFF
>few|16|TRBJ2-1|TRBV6-8|.
TGTGCCAGCAGTTACTCGAGTACAGGGAATTACAATGAGCAGTTCTTC
CASSYSSTGNYNEQFF
>.|17|TRBJ2-6|TRBV25-1|.
TGTGCCAGCAAAGGGCAAATCCCCAGATCTGGGGCCAACGTCCTGACTTTC
CASKGQIPRSGANVLTF
>few|14|TRBJ2-1|TRBV7-6|.
TGTGCCAGCAGTTCCCGGGACACGAAAAATGAGCAGTTCTTC
CASSSRDTKNEQFF
>many|14|TRBJ1-5|TRBV11-2|TRBD1
TGTGCCAGCAGCCCCGGGACAGGGCATCAGCCCCAGCATTTT
CASSPGTGHQPQHF
>many|19|TRBJ2-1|TRBV7-2|TRBD2
TGTGCCAGCAGCTTAGCGGGACTAGCGGGGGATCGCAGAAACAATGAGCAGTTCTTC
CASSLAGLAGDRRNNEQFF
>.|12|TRBJ1-2|TRBV29-1|.
TGCAGCGTTGTCCGGATCCTCTATGGCTACACCTTC
CSVVRILYGYTF
>.|15|TRBJ1-3|TRBV29-1|.
TGCAGCGTTGAAGATCGTACGGGCTCTGGAAACACCATATATTTT
CSVEDRTGSGNTIYF
>few|11|TRBJ2-4|TRBV27|TRBD1
TGTGCCAGCGGACAGGGGCTCATTCAGTACTTC
CASGQGLIQYF
>few|14|TRBJ2-5|TRBV28|.
TGTGCCAGCAGTTTCGGGGTTAATGACGAGACCCAGTACTTC
CASSFGVNDETQYF
>.|16|TRBJ2-2|TRBV2|TRBD1
TGTGTCAGCAGTGCTGACAGGGTCCCGAGCACCGGGGAGCTGTTTTTT
CVSSADRVPSTGELFF
>.|15|TRBJ1-5|TRBV6-2/TRBV6-3|.
TGTGCCAGCACCCCCGGGGCAGGGAACAATCAGCCCCAGCATTTT
CASTPGAGNNQPQHF
>few|17|TRBJ2-7|TRBV2|TRBD1
TGTGCCGGGACCGGGACAGGGGTCGCTACTACCTCCTACGAGCAGTACTTC
CAGTGTGVATTSYEQYF
>.|16|TRBJ2-2|TRBV5-6|.
TGTGCCAGTATAGGGTGGACTACTGGAGACACCGGGGAGCTGTTTTTT
CASIGWTTGDTGELFF
>few|15|TRBJ1-1|TRBV6-5|TRBD1
TGTGCCAGCAGTTACTCGGTAGGGGGCTTCACTGAAGCTTTCTTT
CASSYSVGGFTEAFF
>few|15|TRBJ2-2|TRBV7-9|.
TGTGCCAGCAGGCGAGAATTGCCCGCGGGCGGGGAGCTGTTTTTT
CASRRELPAGGELFF
>.|14|TRBJ1-6|TRBV6-5|.
TGTGCCAGCAGTTACCAGGCAGGGAATTCACCCCTCCACTTT
CASSYQAGNSPLHF
>.|15|TRBJ1-5|TRBV20-1|.
TGCAGTGCTAGGATCGGGGCAGGCCCAATTCAGCCCCAGCATTTT
CSARIGAGPIQPQHF
>many|15|TRBJ2-1|TRBV7-8|TRBD2
TGTGCCAGCAGCATCCGAAGCGGGGACTACAATGAGCAGTTCTTC
CASSIRSGDYNEQFF
>few|18|TRBJ1-2|TRBV7-6|TRBD1
TGTGCCAGCAGCTCCAACAGTTATGGGCAGGGGGAGAACTATGGCTACACCTTC
CASSSNSYGQGENYGYTF
>.|13|TRBJ2-7|TRBV6-5|.
TGTGCCAGCAGTGAGCTTCTCAACTACGAGCAGTACTTC
CASSELLNYEQYF
>few|15|TRBJ2-3|TRBV11-2|TRBD2
TGTGCCAGCAGCTTGAGGGGCGGGGAGGGCGATACGCAGTATTTT
CASSLRGGEGDTQYF
>.|14|TRBJ2-7|TRBV6-1|.
TGTGCCAGCAGCCTAACAGGGTTGGACTACGAGCAGTACTTC
CASSLTGLDYEQYF
>few|17|TRBJ2-2|TRBV7-6|TRBD2
TGTGCCAGCAGCCCTCCCCGGCGGGGGGAGAACACCGGGGAGCTGTTTTTT
CASSPPRRGENTGELFF
>many|15|TRBJ2-1|TRBV7-9|TRBD1
TGTGCCAGCAGCCCCGACAGGGGGGGGTACAATGAGCAGTTCTTC
CASSPDRGGYNEQFF
>.|15|TRBJ1-5|TRBV6-5|.
TGTGCCAGCAGTGTTTCCGGGGACCACAATCAGCCCCAGCATTTT
CASSVSGDHNQPQHF
>.|16|TRBJ2-1|TRBV7-6|TRBD2
TGTGCCAGCAGCACCCTTTCTAGCGGGGGGGCAAATGAGCAGTTCTTC
CASSTLSSGGANEQFF
>.|15|TRBJ2-4|TRBV6-5|.
TGTGCCAGCAGTTACTCGCACGGAGCCAAAAACATTCAGTACTTC
CASSYSHGAKNIQYF
>.|17|TRBJ2-2|TRBV4-2|.
TGTGCCAGCAGCCAAGATTTTCCACGGGGAGAAGCCGGGGAGCTGTTTTTT
CASSQDFPRGEAGELFF
>many|15|TRBJ2-3|TRBV7-9|TRBD2
TGTGCCAGCAGCGCGCTAGCGGGTAGCACAGATACGCAGTATTTT
CASSALAGSTDTQYF